Presented here are 4 T cell receptor beta chains from one specimen sequenced in a study of blood T cell repertoires in COVID-19. Only in-frame clones appear in the TCRdb table, and some are missing; sequencing was by immunoSEQ multiplex PCR. The sample yields about 160,000 clones, just over 85% seen once. The sequenced sample consisted of peripheral blood. The receptors here all came from a man aged 70-80 years with acute or convalescent COVID-19.

This clone was seen only once. V gene TRBV25-1 combines with J gene TRBJ1-5; D remains ambiguous. The CDR3 is 13 residues long. V shed 2 bases and J shed 12 bases, with 14 bases lying between them. Looked up from germline, CDR1 is MGHDK and CDR2 is SYGVNS. CDR3: CASSEGGPAVQHF. CDR3 coding DNA: TGTGCCAGCAGTGAAGGAGGGCCGGCCGTCCAGCATTTT.

The chain recombines TRBV19 with TRBJ2-3, with 13 positions matching TRBD2. After removal of 3 bases from V and 5 bases from J, the junction contained 2 bases not matched to a gene. This CDR3 has 15 amino acids. The germline gives CDR1 LNHDA, CDR2 SQIVND (reference sequence). The CDR3 DNA reads TGTGCCAGTAGTATCACTAGCGGGAGGGAAGATACGCAGTATTTT. It is translated as CASSITSGREDTQYF.

This sequence joins TRBV6-2 or TRBV6-3 and TRBJ1-2, with 7 bases aligning to TRBD1. The V gene's germline CDR1 is MNHEY and CDR2 SVGEGT. V lost 2 bases, J lost 6 bases, and 9 bases stayed unmatched. The CDR3 is made up of 15 amino acids. The CDR3 loop is CASSYADRERNGYTF. Here the CDR3 DNA reads TGTGCCAGCAGTTACGCCGACAGGGAGCGGAATGGCTACACCTTC.

The V gene is TRBV28, the J gene TRBJ1-5, with TRBD1 matching 8 bases. CDR1 MDHEN and CDR2 SYDVKM come from the germline V gene. This CDR3 contains 16 residues. V lost 5 bases and J lost 6; bases outside the gene matches: 12. The CDR3 reads CASSGQAGGRAQPQHF. CDR3 nucleotide sequence: TGTGCCAGCAGTGGGCAGGCAGGGGGCAGGGCTCAGCCCCAGCATTTT. The full variable domain, its missing parts supplied by reference TRBV28 and TRBJ1-5, is DVKVTQSSRYLVKRTGEKVFLECVQDMDHENMFWYRQDPGLGLRLIYFSYDVKMKEKGDIPEGYSVSREKKERFSLILESASTNQTSMYLCASSGQAGGRAQPQHFGDGTRLSIL.